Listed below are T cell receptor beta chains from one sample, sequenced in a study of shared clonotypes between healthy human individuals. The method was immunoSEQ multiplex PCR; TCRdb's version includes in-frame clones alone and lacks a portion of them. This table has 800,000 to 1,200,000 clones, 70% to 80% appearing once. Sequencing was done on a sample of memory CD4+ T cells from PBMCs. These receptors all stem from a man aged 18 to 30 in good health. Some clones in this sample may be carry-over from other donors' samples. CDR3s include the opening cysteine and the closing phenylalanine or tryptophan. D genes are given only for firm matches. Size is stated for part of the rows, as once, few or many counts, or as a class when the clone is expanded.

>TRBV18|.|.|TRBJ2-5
CASSQNSVTETQYF
TGTGCCAGCTCCCAGAATAGCGTGACGGAGACCCAGTACTTC
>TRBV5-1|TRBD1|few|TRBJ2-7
CASSNTGGYEQYF
TGCGCCAGCAGTAATACAGGGGGCTACGAGCAGTACTTC
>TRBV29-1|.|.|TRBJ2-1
CSVIPSSYNEQFF
TGCAGCGTTATCCCAAGCTCCTACAATGAGCAGTTCTTC
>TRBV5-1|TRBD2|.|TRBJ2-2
CASSSRGGNTGELFF
TGCGCCAGCAGCTCCCGGGGGGGGAACACCGGGGAGCTGTTTTTT
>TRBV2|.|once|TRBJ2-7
CASRPPLSGSTYEQYF
TGTGCCAGCAGGCCCCCCCTAAGCGGGTCCACCTACGAGCAGTACTTC
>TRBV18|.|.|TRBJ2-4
CASSPGGRDIQYF
TGTGCCAGCTCACCGGGAGGCAGGGACATTCAGTACTTC
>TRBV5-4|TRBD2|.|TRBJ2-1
CASSVTSGINNEQFF
TGTGCCAGCAGCGTTACTAGCGGGATTAACAATGAGCAGTTCTTC
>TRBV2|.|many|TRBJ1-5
CASRRDSNQPQHF
TGTGCCAGCAGGCGGGACAGCAATCAGCCCCAGCATTTT
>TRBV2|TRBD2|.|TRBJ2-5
CASSEGLAGLETQYF
TGTGCCAGCAGTGAGGGACTAGCGGGTCTAGAGACCCAGTACTTC
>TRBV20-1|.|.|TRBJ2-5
CSVPPEETQYF
TGCAGTGTCCCCCCAGAGGAGACCCAGTACTTC
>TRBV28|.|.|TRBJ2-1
CASSPRTYNEQFF
TGTGCCAGCAGTCCACGGACTTACAATGAGCAGTTCTTC
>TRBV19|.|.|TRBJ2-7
CASSRSVLSSYEQYF
TGTGCCAGTAGTCGAAGCGTCCTGAGCTCCTACGAGCAGTACTTC
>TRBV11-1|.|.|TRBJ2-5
CASSFSKETQYF
TGTGCCAGCAGCTTCAGCAAAGAGACCCAGTACTTC
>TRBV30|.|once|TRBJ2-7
CAWTLGYEQYF
TGTGCCTGGACTCTGGGCTACGAGCAGTACTTC
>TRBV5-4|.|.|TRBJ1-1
CASSPLGAGSTEAFF
TGTGCCAGCAGCCCCCTAGGGGCTGGGAGCACTGAAGCTTTCTTT
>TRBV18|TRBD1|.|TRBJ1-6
CASSPRDSGNSPLHF
TGTGCCAGCTCACCTCGGGACAGCGGGAATTCACCCCTCCACTTT
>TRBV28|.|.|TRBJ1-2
CASSLVGDGYTF
TGTGCCAGCAGTTTGGTCGGTGATGGCTACACCTTC
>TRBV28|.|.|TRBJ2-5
CASSFGTETQYF
TGTGCCAGCAGTTTTGGAACGGAGACCCAGTACTTC
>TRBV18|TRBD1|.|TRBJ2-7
CASSPGRGPYEQYF
TGTGCCAGCTCACCTGGCAGGGGGCCCTACGAGCAGTACTTC
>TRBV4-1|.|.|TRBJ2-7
CASSQGGGAPYEQYF
TGCGCCAGCAGCCAAGGTGGCGGGGCGCCCTACGAGCAGTACTTC
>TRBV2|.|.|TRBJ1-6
CASSEAVGGRSPLHF
TGTGCCAGCAGTGAAGCTGTGGGGGGTCGGTCACCCCTCCACTTT
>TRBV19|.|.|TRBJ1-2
CASSIGPASNYGYTF
TGTGCCAGTAGTATAGGGCCGGCCTCTAACTATGGCTACACCTTC
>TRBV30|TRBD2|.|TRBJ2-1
CAWSGKTSLLYNEQFF
TGTGCCTGGAGTGGCAAGACTAGCTTACTATACAATGAGCAGTTCTTC
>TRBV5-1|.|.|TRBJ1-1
CASSFQTENTEAFF
TGCGCCAGCAGCTTCCAGACAGAGAACACTGAAGCTTTCTTT
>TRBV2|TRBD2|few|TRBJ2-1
CASRREGGNEQFF
TGTGCCAGCAGGCGGGAGGGGGGGAATGAGCAGTTCTTC
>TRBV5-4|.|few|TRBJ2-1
CASSLWQGYEQFF
TGTGCCAGCAGCTTGTGGCAGGGCTATGAGCAGTTCTTC
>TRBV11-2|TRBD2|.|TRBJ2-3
CASSLPPRIAGADTQYF
TGTGCCAGCAGCTTACCGCCTAGAATAGCGGGAGCAGATACGCAGTATTTT
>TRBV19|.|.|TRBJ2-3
CASSWAPGTDTQYF
TGTGCCAGTAGTTGGGCGCCCGGCACAGATACGCAGTATTTT
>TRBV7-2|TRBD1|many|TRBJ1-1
CASSLYTGGTRNTEAFF
TGTGCCAGCAGCTTATACACAGGGGGCACCAGGAACACTGAAGCTTTCTTT
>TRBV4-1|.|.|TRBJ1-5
CASSQVRGQPQHF
TGCGCCAGCAGCCAAGTTCGGGGACAGCCCCAGCATTTT
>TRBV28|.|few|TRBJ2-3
CASSSPNTDTQYF
TGTGCCAGCAGTTCGCCAAACACAGATACGCAGTATTTT
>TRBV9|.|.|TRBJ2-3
CASSVIPSTDTQYF
TGTGCCAGCAGCGTAATACCGAGCACAGATACGCAGTATTTT
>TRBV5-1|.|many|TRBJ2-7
CASSAQGYEQYF
TGCGCCAGCAGCGCGCAGGGCTACGAGCAGTACTTC
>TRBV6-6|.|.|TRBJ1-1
CASSYSPTMNTEAFF
TGTGCCAGCAGTTACTCGCCTACCATGAACACTGAAGCTTTCTTT
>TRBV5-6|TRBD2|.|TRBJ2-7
CASSLEVARGTSFSEQYF
TGTGCCAGCAGCTTGGAGGTTGCGAGGGGGACTAGCTTCTCCGAGCAGTACTTC
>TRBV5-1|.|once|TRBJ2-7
CASSLGGNGNYEQYF
TGCGCCAGCAGCCTCGGAGGGAATGGGAACTACGAGCAGTACTTC
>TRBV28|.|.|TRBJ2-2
CASSAYSEGRPGELFF
TGTGCCAGCAGTGCCTACTCTGAGGGGCGCCCCGGGGAGCTGTTTTTT
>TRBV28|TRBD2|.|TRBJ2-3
CASSPPGLAGGSTDTQYF
TGTGCCAGCAGTCCACCGGGACTAGCGGGAGGGAGCACAGATACGCAGTATTTT
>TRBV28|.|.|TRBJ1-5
CASSPGLVYSNQPQHF
TGTGCCAGCAGTCCCGGTTTGGTCTATAGCAATCAGCCCCAGCATTTT
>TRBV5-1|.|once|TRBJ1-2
CASSLAGQGHYGYTF
TGCGCCAGCAGCTTGGCCGGGCAGGGTCACTATGGCTACACCTTC
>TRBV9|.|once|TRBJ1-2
CASSVAPQGGNYGYTF
TGTGCCAGCAGCGTAGCTCCACAGGGTGGCAACTATGGCTACACCTTC
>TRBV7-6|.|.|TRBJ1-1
CASSLVSQTEAFF
TGTGCCAGCAGCTTAGTATCGCAGACTGAAGCTTTCTTT
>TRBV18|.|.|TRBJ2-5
CASSPDEETQYF
TGTGCCAGCTCGCCAGACGAAGAGACCCAGTACTTC
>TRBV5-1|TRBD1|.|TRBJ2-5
CASSSLPGTGSGETQYF
TGCGCCAGCAGCTCTCTTCCCGGGACAGGGAGTGGAGAGACCCAGTACTTC
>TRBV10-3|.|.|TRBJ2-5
CAISESGEETQYF
TGTGCCATCAGTGAGTCGGGTGAAGAGACCCAGTACTTC
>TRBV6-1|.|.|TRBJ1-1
CASSEVWNTEAFF
TGTGCCAGCAGTGAAGTCTGGAACACTGAAGCTTTCTTT
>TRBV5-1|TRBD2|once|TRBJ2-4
CASSLDGREGIGKNIQYF
TGCGCCAGCAGCTTGGACGGGAGGGAAGGGATCGGCAAAAACATTCAGTACTTC
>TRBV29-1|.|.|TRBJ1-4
CSAGVAGRYEKLFF
TGCAGCGCCGGGGTGGCAGGGAGGTACGAAAAACTGTTTTTT
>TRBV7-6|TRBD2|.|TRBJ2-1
CASSPRVSGSGRNEQFF
TGTGCCAGCAGCCCAAGGGTTTCTGGTAGCGGGAGAAATGAGCAGTTCTTC
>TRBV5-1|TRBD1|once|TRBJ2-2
CASSLGDRPGGELFF
TGCGCCAGCAGCTTGGGGGACAGGCCAGGCGGGGAGCTGTTTTTT
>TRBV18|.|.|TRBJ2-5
CASSPIQAQETQYF
TGTGCCAGCTCACCAATCCAGGCACAAGAGACCCAGTACTTC
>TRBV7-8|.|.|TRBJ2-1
CASSSTLAGSYNEQFF
TGTGCCAGCAGTTCAACCCTAGCTGGCTCCTACAATGAGCAGTTCTTC
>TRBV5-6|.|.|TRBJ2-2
CASSPAYTGELFF
TGTGCCAGCAGCCCGGCGTACACCGGGGAGCTGTTTTTT